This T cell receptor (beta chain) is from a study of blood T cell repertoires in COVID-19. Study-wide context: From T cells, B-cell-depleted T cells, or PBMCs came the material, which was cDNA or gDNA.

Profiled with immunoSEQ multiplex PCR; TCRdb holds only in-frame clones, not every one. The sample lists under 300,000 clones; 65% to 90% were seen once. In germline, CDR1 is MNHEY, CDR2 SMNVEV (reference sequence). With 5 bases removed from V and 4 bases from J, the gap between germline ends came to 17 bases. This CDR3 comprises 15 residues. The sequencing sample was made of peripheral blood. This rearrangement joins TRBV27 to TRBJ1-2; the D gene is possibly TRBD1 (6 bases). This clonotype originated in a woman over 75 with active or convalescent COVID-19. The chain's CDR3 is CASSHQTGGTYGYTF. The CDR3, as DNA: TGTGCCAGCAGTCATCAGACAGGAGGAACCTATGGCTACACCTTC.